Following are 9 T cell receptor beta chains from one sample sequenced in a study of blood T cell repertoires in COVID-19. The method was immunoSEQ multiplex PCR; TCRdb's version includes in-frame clones alone and lacks a portion of them. The data show roughly 220,000 clones, about 80% seen once. The sample comprised PBMCs or T cells enriched from blood (not recorded which). These receptors came from a woman aged 40 to 49 with acute COVID-19.

The chain combines TRBV18 with TRBJ2-3, with 8 positions matching TRBD2. V lost 0 bases, J lost 3 bases, and 5 bases stayed unmatched. Germline V gives CDR1 KGHSH, CDR2 LQKENI. This CDR3 comprises 16 residues. In DNA form, the CDR3 reads TGTGCCAGCTCACCACCAAGCGGGACTAGGACAGATACGCAGTATTTT. Translating it yields CASSPPSGTRTDTQYF.

The J gene is TRBJ1-1, the V gene TRBV7-9; TRBD1 might be the D (5 bases). The CDR3 extends over 13 amino acids. V lost 0 bases to trimming and J lost 11 bases, with 13 bases between them. CDR1 SEHNR and CDR2 FQNEAQ come from the germline V gene (reference sequence). The DNA of the CDR3 is TGTGCCAGCAGCTTAGCGACGGGGGTCTTGGCTTTCTTT. This gives the protein CASSLATGVLAFF.

The chain uses TRBV30 and TRBJ2-1, with 11 bases lining up with TRBD2. The CDR3 has 14 residues. V lost 3 bases and J lost 4; bases outside the gene matches: 2. Looked up from germline, CDR1 is GTSNPN and CDR2 is SVGIG (reference sequence). The DNA of the CDR3 is TGTGCCTGGAGACGGACTAGCGGGTACAATGAGCAGTTCTTC. This encodes CAWRRTSGYNEQFF. The variable domain in full, with the rest retrieved from reference TRBV30 and TRBJ2-1, is SQTIHQWPATLVQPVGSPLSLECTVEGTSNPNLYWYRQAAGRGLQLLFYSVGIGQISSEVPQNLSASRPQDRQFILSSKKLLLSDSGFYLCAWRRTSGYNEQFFGPGTRLTVL.

The chain combines TRBV3-1 (or the pseudogene TRBV3-2) with TRBJ1-5; 7 positions agree with TRBD1. Germline loops: CDR1 LGHDT, CDR2 YNNKEL (reference sequence). V gave up 1 base and J gave up 10 bases; unmatched junction bases: 10. The CDR3 has 15 residues. CDR3 coding DNA: TGTGCCAGCAGCCAAGGAGTGTCAGGGGGAAGTCCCCAGCATTTT. Amino acid sequence: CASSQGVSGGSPQHF.

This rearrangement joins TRBV19 to TRBJ1-4, with TRBD1 identical over 9 bases. Germline trimming cut 4 bases from V and 6 bases from J; bases unmatched to any gene: 6. CDR1 is LNHDA and CDR2 is SQIVND in the germline V gene (reference sequence). The CDR3 covers 15 residues. The chain's CDR3 is CASSKGQGIYEKLFF. The CDR3 region has the DNA TGTGCCAGTAGTAAGGGACAGGGAATTTATGAAAAACTGTTTTTT.

This clone was picked up one time. This sequence joins TRBV7-9 and TRBJ2-3; D perhaps matches TRBD2 (5 bases). Trimming took 1 base from V and 8 from J, leaving 16 bases between them. CDR3 length: 15 residues. Germline values: CDR1 SEHNR, CDR2 FQNEAQ (reference sequence). The CDR3 nucleotides are TGTGCCAGCAGCTTAGGCCGGCTAGCTAATTCTACGCAGTATTTT. This encodes CASSLGRLANSTQYF.

The chain uses TRBV28 and TRBJ1-1; TRBD1 might be the D (5 bases). Germline loops: CDR1 MDHEN, CDR2 SYDVKM. Trimming pared 4 bases from V and 1 base from J, leaving 16 bases between. CDR3 length equals 16 residues. CDR3: CASSSVWGEANTEAFF. CDR3 in DNA: TGTGCCAGCAGTTCCGTGTGGGGGGAGGCGAACACTGAAGCTTTCTTT.

V is TRBV28 and J is TRBJ1-3, with D perhaps TRBD1 (5 bases). The CDR3 loop spans 16 amino acids. Germline loops: CDR1 MDHEN, CDR2 SYDVKM. V lost 11 bases and J lost 0, with 20 bases in between. The CDR3, as DNA: TGTGCCTCCCGAATGGGGGGTTCACCCTCTGGAAACACCATATATTTT. It encodes CASRMGGSPSGNTIYF. The whole variable domain, remainder taken from reference TRBV28 and TRBJ1-3, is DVKVTQSSRYLVKRTGEKVFLECVQDMDHENMFWYRQDPGLGLRLIYFSYDVKMKEKGDIPEGYSVSREKKERFSLILESASTNQTSMYLCASRMGGSPSGNTIYFGEGSWLTVV.

The chain carries TRBV19 and TRBJ2-7; 8 bases are a match to TRBD2. V dropped 6 bases and J dropped 1; count of bases not matched to a gene: 11. This CDR3 contains 16 residues. Germline V gene sequence: CDR1 LNHDA, CDR2 SQIVND (reference sequence). DNA of the CDR3: TGTGCCAGTAGCGAAGCGGGACTAGTGGGTTCCTACGAGCAGTACTTC. This encodes CASSEAGLVGSYEQYF. Full variable domain (outside the CDR3, taken from reference TRBV19 and TRBJ2-7): DGGITQSPKYLFRKEGQNVTLSCEQNLNHDAMYWYRQDPGQGLRLIYYSQIVNDFQKGDIAEGYSVSREKKESFPLTVTSAQKNPTAFYLCASSEAGLVGSYEQYFGPGTRLTVT.